This T cell receptor (beta chain) is drawn from a study of T-cell memory formation after mild COVID-19 (dated by TCRdb to about 2021). In the study overall: TCR sequence clusters from the two donors were found to be largely donor specific. T-cell clones expanding and contracting after mild COVID-19 in a couple of donors were tracked by longitudinal TCRalpha and TCRbeta repertoire sequencing. The cohort was made up of two young adult volunteers, one female and one male, who were previously healthy. The research as a whole found: Contracting CD4+ clones were found mainly in CM and EM memory subsets, while CD8+ clones were enriched in EMRA. Only a couple of mild cases were covered by the study, and larger cohorts that include severe cases with pre-infection samples were considered necessary. The detection of some responding clones in pre-infection memory suggests that pre-existing cross-reactive memory T cells joined the SARS-CoV-2 response. Clones contracting from day 15 to 85 had balanced CD4/CD8 phenotypes, while a second wave expanding from day 15 to 37 was biased towards CD4+. Whether the second-wave clones peaking on day 37 were SARS-CoV-2 specific was not confirmed.

The CDR3 starts with the cysteine, ends with the phenylalanine, and has 14 residues. Of all the DNA, just the CDR3 is kept, 42 bases in frame from base 1. According to the germline V gene, CDR1 reads SGHTA and CDR2 reads FQGTGA. At the junction V is shortened by 5 bases and J by 0 bases, with 9 bases in between. Sequenced on an Illumina NovaSeq 6000. Using 5'RACE with constant-segment primers, TCRalpha and TCRbeta cDNA libraries were constructed, with sample barcodes and unique molecular identifiers added in the process. RNA was extracted from every sample with Trizol reagent. Library amplification was performed in two PCR steps, and a second sample barcode and Illumina TruSeq adapters were introduced in the second step. Sequencing of the libraries was done on an Illumina NovaSeq, producing 2 x 150 bp paired-end reads. The source study handled its data this way. Demultiplexing of reads and collapsing into UMI-guided consensus sequences were performed with migec v1.2.7. Using mixcr v2.1.11, UMI consensuses were aligned to TRA and TRB V and J templates and then assembled into clonotypes. Clonotypes were classified as expanded or contracted when called significant by both edgeR and NoisET, with noise models trained on biological replicates. For edgeR calls, a false discovery rate-adjusted p below 0.01 and a log2 fold-change threshold of 1 were applied. PCA with hierarchical clustering of max-normalized trajectories of the 1000 most abundant clonotypes was used as exploratory dynamics analysis. Separately sequenced CD4+ and CD8+ repertoires were used to assign a CD4 or CD8 phenotype to each responding clone. In-frame beta chains were kept once TCRdb had trimmed the public reads at Q25 with fastp and called clones with MiXCR. When rows share a CDR3 protein, they turn into one entry using the most common DNA and genes. The V and J calls and clone size are TCRdb's, not the authors'. Across this sample there are around 300,000 distinct CDR3 sequences, with 15% to 20% seen only once. 23% of the sample belongs to the ten largest clones.

Ficoll-Paque density gradient centrifugation was used to isolate PBMCs. Details on this clonotype: Its antigen remains unidentified. Nothing much larger sits one base from this clone, and base qualities are not available.

Sample: PBMCs or a T cell subset sorted from them (not recorded which). The TCR sequence derives from a man aged 18 to 29 who had mild COVID-19 (a few samples of this study predate the infection). The sample titles of this study are shuffled in the database, so cell type and time point are left out; the donor was told from shared clones. Recombination joined TRBV7-3 with TRBJ2-3; 5 matching bases give a weak D call of TRBD2. The DNA reads TGTGCCAGCAGCCGAAGCGGCAGCACAGATACGCAGTATTTT. Its coded protein is CASSRSGSTDTQYF.